This T cell receptor beta chain stems from a study of low-dose radiotherapy and immunotherapy resistance in tumors. Study as a whole: Daily oral aspirin at 300 mg began on cycle 1 day 1 and lasted four cycles.

First-strand cDNA relied on TRAV- and TRBV-specific primers spanning alpha and beta chains. The authors ran around 19 PCR cycles to amplify TCRs with a constant-region primer and V-primer adapter. TCRdb recomputed calls from the reads with MiXCR, one row per CDR3 protein. The repertoire includes roughly 76,000 distinct CDR3 sequences, approximately 17% of them detected once, and around 6.3% sits in the top ten. For this clonotype: With only one base between it and a far larger clone, this is likely a read error.

The sample's time point: before trial treatment. The CDR3 length is 12 residues. The V gene's germline CDR1 is MDHEN and CDR2 SYDVKM. The V end lost 10 bases, the J end lost 10 bases, and 17 bases lay between the germline ends. Source: PBMCs, taken before treatment. This sequence joins TRBV28 and TRBJ2-1; D remains ambiguous. The receptor was isolated from a male donor with prostate cancer. This chain's CDR3 is CATGSPTYEQFF. For the CDR3, the DNA is TGTGCCACCGGCTCTCCTACCTACGAGCAGTTCTTC.